Sequencing of this TCR beta chain was carried out in a study of graft-versus-host responses after intestinal transplantation. Study-wide context: After anti-thymocyte globulin induction, recipients took tacrolimus and steroids for roughly three years.

TCRdb keeps only in-frame clones here, not all; method: immunoSEQ multiplex PCR. This repertoire shows 86,000 or so clones, around nine tenths found once; its top ten account for 5.5% to 7%. Germline assignment: CDR1 SGHTA and CDR2 FQGTGA. The CDR3 runs 16 residues. Deletions cut 5 bases from V and 2 bases from J, with 18 bases between. Regarding this clone: Its antigen is unknown.

The sample was unstimulated CD8+ T cells sorted from spleen or lymph node cells, taken before intestinal transplant. The TCR was taken from a human donor who received an intestinal transplant. The chain links TRBV7-3 to TRBJ1-1, with D perhaps matching TRBD1 (5 bases). The CDR3 loop reads CASSRTGVNPNTEAFF. DNA for the CDR3: TGTGCCAGCAGCCGCACGGGGGTAAACCCCAACACTGAAGCTTTCTTT.